This TCR beta chain was sequenced during a study of T cell clones after liver transplantation. Some clones are missing from TCRdb's copy, which holds only in-frame ones; the method was immunoSEQ multiplex PCR. The sample carries around 100,000 clones, 75% to 85% recorded once. Study outcomes and limitations: Post-transplant time points were not standardized, so conclusions are preliminary.

Turning to this clone: Its cognate antigen is unknown.

The receptor was isolated from a human donor who received a liver transplant. Source: CD4+ T cells from blood, taken before liver transplant.

CDR3 nucleotide sequence: TGCGCCAGCAGCTTCAGCCGGGACAGGGGAGTGAACACTGAAGCTTTCTTT. Residues: CASSFSRDRGVNTEAFF. This chain joins TRBV5-1 and TRBJ1-1, with TRBD1 identical over 10 bases. The CDR3 totals 17 residues. Trimming cost V 2 bases and J 0 bases; bases outside gene matches: 7. In germline, CDR1 is SGHRS, CDR2 YFSETQ.